The 29 T cell receptor beta chains listed next were all sequenced from one sample in a study of post-analysis software for immune sequencing data. Study-wide points: Included in a set of roughly five TRBV segments more frequent in patients than controls were TRBV5-6, TRBV5-1 and TRBV20-1.

TCR beta libraries were prepared from cDNA with unique molecular identifiers. TCRdb re-called the PCR reads through MiXCR, storing one row per CDR3 protein. The sample includes about 820,000 distinct CDR3 sequences, approximately 53% of them seen just once. These receptors have no known antigen. The material sequenced was blood. The source of these receptors is a girl aged 10-17 years with multiple sclerosis.

This clonotype occurred a few times. This chain links TRBV6-2 or TRBV6-3 with TRBJ2-5; TRBD2 agrees at 10 bases. CDR1 and CDR2 from the germline V gene are MNHEY and SVGEGT. J gave up 2 bases and V 0 bases, and 3 bases lay outside the gene matches. CDR3 size: 16 residues. The chain's CDR3 is CASSYSRLAGQETQYF. The CDR3 nucleotides read TGTGCCAGCAGTTACTCGAGACTAGCGGGTCAAGAGACCCAGTACTTC.

The chain links TRBV14 to TRBJ2-7; D is uncertain. Trimming shortened V by 4 bases and J by 3 bases, and 7 bases separated the two germline ends. CDR1 is SGHDN, CDR2 FVKESK, per germline. The CDR3 loop spans 12 amino acids. Here the CDR3 reads CASSPLNYEQYF. Here the CDR3 DNA reads TGTGCCAGCAGCCCACTGAACTACGAGCAGTACTTC.

The CDR3 region is CASSLALDRQETQYF. The CDR3 DNA reads TGTGCCAGCAGCTTAGCGCTTGACAGGCAAGAGACCCAGTACTTC. J is TRBJ2-5 and V is TRBV7-9, with D possibly TRBD1 on 6 matching bases. With 0 bases removed from V and 2 bases from J, the gap between germline ends came to 10 bases. CDR1 is SEHNR and CDR2 is FQNEAQ in the germline V gene (reference sequence). The CDR3 totals 15 residues.

This clonotype was counted a few times. At one of its ends the junction is not consistent with the germline gene, which may arise from a read error. The chain employs TRBV5-5 and TRBJ1-6, with D possibly being TRBD1 (6 bases). This CDR3 spans 14 amino acids. Germline V CDR1 and CDR2: SGHKS, YYEKEE (reference sequence). The CDR3 is CASSLGRDNSPPHF. In DNA form, the CDR3 reads TGTGCCAGCAGCTTAGGCAGGGACAATTCACCCCCCCACTTT.

The V call is TRBV20-1, the J call TRBJ2-5; D is ambiguous. The CDR3 totals 16 residues. Germline CDR1 and CDR2: DFQATT and SNEGSKA (reference sequence). Trimming took off 0 bases at V and 5 bases at J, with 19 bases between the two ends. The CDR3 DNA follows: TGCAGTGCTAGAGACCCCCTGAGTCCTATTGAGGAGACCCAGTACTTC. Its translation: CSARDPLSPIEETQYF.

This clonotype was detected a few times. V gene TRBV18 combines with J gene TRBJ2-3, with D perhaps given as TRBD1 or TRBD2 (5 bases each). This CDR3 comprises 15 residues. From germline, CDR1 is KGHSH and CDR2 LQKENI. The V and J ends lost 0 bases and 1 base respectively, with 8 bases between them. The CDR3 protein is CASSPPGTGTDTQYF. CDR3 DNA sequence: TGTGCCAGCTCACCACCCGGGACGGGCACAGATACGCAGTATTTT.

Only a few counts were recorded for this clonotype. This rearrangement joins TRBV12-5 to TRBJ2-5; the D gene is possibly TRBD2 (5 bases). V lost 6 bases and J lost 5, with 7 bases in between. The CDR3 loop spans 11 amino acids. Germline CDR1 is LGHNT and CDR2 is FRNRAP. CDR3 in DNA: TGTGCTAGTGGGGAGGATGAGACCCAGTACTTC. Its translation is CASGEDETQYF.

V and J are TRBV5-5 and TRBJ2-7; D may be TRBD1 (5 bases). Trimming took off 3 bases at V and 0 bases at J, with 10 bases between the two ends. The CDR3 has 14 residues. CDR1 is SGHKS and CDR2 is YYEKEE in the germline V gene (reference sequence). Here the CDR3 reads CASSSTTASYEQYF. The CDR3 DNA follows: TGTGCCAGCAGCTCGACGACAGCCTCCTACGAGCAGTACTTC.

V and J are TRBV20-1 and TRBJ2-1; 11 nucleotides agree with TRBD2. The V segment lost 4 bases and the J segment 5 bases; nucleotides outside the gene matches: 7. This CDR3 comprises 15 residues. Germline CDR1 reads DFQATT; CDR2 reads SNEGSKA (reference sequence). CDR3 nucleotides: TGCAGTGCTAAAGTAGCGGGGGGGCCGAACAATGAGCAGTTCTTC. Translated, it gives CSAKVAGGPNNEQFF.

This chain joins TRBV3-1 and TRBJ2-3, with TRBD1 matching 9 bases. Germline CDR1 and CDR2: LGHDT and YNNKEL (reference sequence). The CDR3 contains 13 residues. Germline trimming cut 10 bases from V and 5 bases from J; bases unmatched to any gene: 7. CDR3 in DNA: TGTGCCATTGCGGGACAGGGTGAAGATACGCAGTATTTT. The encoded protein is CAIAGQGEDTQYF.

V and J are TRBV4-1 and TRBJ1-5; 9 bases line up with TRBD1. J lost 6 bases, V lost 1 base, and 7 bases had no gene match. Germline V CDR1 and CDR2: MGHRA, YSYEKL. This CDR3 comprises 16 residues. The CDR3 DNA reads TGCGCCAGCAGCCAAGGTGACAGGGGGATTGGTCAGCCCCAGCATTTT. Its protein is CASSQGDRGIGQPQHF.

This clonotype has just a few counts. The chain combines TRBV20-1 with TRBJ2-7; D not certain. CDR3 length: 11 amino acids. Looked up from germline, CDR1 is DFQATT and CDR2 is SNEGSKA (reference sequence). V lost 6 bases to trimming and J lost 3 bases, with 9 bases between them. The CDR3 loop reads CSAGSYYEQYF. DNA of the CDR3: TGCAGTGCGGGCAGCTACTACGAGCAGTACTTC.

The chain recombines TRBV20-1 with TRBJ2-3, with 7 nucleotides matching TRBD1. Per the germline V gene, CDR1 is DFQATT and CDR2 is SNEGSKA (reference sequence). With 0 bases clipped from V and 8 bases from J, the junction kept 5 bases outside the gene matches. CDR3 length: 13 residues. The CDR3 protein is CSARDQSGGTQYF. In DNA form, the CDR3 reads TGCAGTGCTAGAGATCAGTCAGGGGGTACGCAGTATTTT.

This rearrangement joins TRBV7-9 to TRBJ1-4, with 8 positions matching TRBD1. The CDR3 totals 16 residues. Germline CDR1 reads SEHNR; CDR2 reads FQNEAQ (reference sequence). The V gene end was trimmed by 5 bases and the J gene end by 0 bases; junction bases not matched to a gene: 5. CDR3 in DNA: TGTGCCAGCAGCGGGACAGGTCTCCCAACTAATGAAAAACTGTTTTTT. This codes for CASSGTGLPTNEKLFF.

V gene TRBV5-1 combines with J gene TRBJ1-2; D possibly corresponds to TRBD1 (6 bases). Trimming removed 1 base at V and 6 bases at J, with 16 bases between. The CDR3 has 15 amino acids. CDR1 is SGHRS, CDR2 YFSETQ, per germline. CDR3 in amino acids: CASSLSNRAQNGYTF. CDR3 bases: TGCGCCAGCAGCTTGAGTAACAGGGCGCAAAATGGCTACACCTTC. The whole variable domain, remainder taken from reference TRBV5-1 and TRBJ1-2, is KAGVTQTPRYLIKTRGQQVTLSCSPISGHRSVSWYQQTPGQGLQFLFEYFSETQRNKGNFPGRFSGRQFSNSRSEMNVSTLELGDSALYLCASSLSNRAQNGYTFGSGTRLTVV.

Concerning this clonotype itself: Germline and junction disagree at one end, which may indicate a read error. V gene TRBV20-1 combines with J gene TRBJ1-4, with D hard to call. The V gene's germline CDR1 is DFQATT and CDR2 SNEGSKA (reference sequence). CDR3 size: 12 residues. The CDR3 is CSAYGPNEKRFF. The CDR3 nucleotides read TGCAGTGCTTATGGCCCTAATGAAAAACGGTTTTTT.

The chain links TRBV14 to TRBJ1-2, with 7 nucleotides matching TRBD1. Germline V gives CDR1 SGHDN, CDR2 FVKESK. V lost 0 bases and J lost 6; bases outside the gene matches: 7. The CDR3 is 15 residues long. Here the CDR3 reads CASSQDLYRGNGYTF. The CDR3 DNA reads TGTGCCAGCAGCCAAGATCTGTACAGGGGAAATGGCTACACCTTC.

This clonotype appeared a few times. This chain uses TRBV7-9 with TRBJ2-3, with TRBD2 as a possible D gene (5 bases). Germline V lookup: CDR1 SEHNR, CDR2 FQNEAQ (reference sequence). This CDR3 contains 13 residues. V was trimmed by 8 bases and J by 0 bases, leaving 9 bases between them. The CDR3 nucleotides are TGTGCCAGCGTGGAGGAAAGCACAGATACGCAGTATTTT. Translating gives CASVEESTDTQYF.

The rearrangement links TRBV20-1 to TRBJ2-3, with D perhaps being TRBD1 or TRBD2 (5 bases each). Trimming removed 5 bases at V and 0 bases at J, with 15 bases between. The CDR3 is 15 amino acids. Germline values: CDR1 DFQATT, CDR2 SNEGSKA (reference sequence). The CDR3 DNA reads as TGCAGTGCTCCGGGGCTCACCCTTAGCACAGATACGCAGTATTTT. Translated: CSAPGLTLSTDTQYF.

The chain uses TRBV6-4 and TRBJ2-3; D gene ambiguous. The CDR3 has 15 residues. The germline gives CDR1 MRHNA, CDR2 SNTAGT. Between the trimmed V and J ends, which lost 8 bases and 6 bases, there was a span of 21 bases. Here the CDR3 DNA reads TGTGCCAGCTCGGAAGTCGGACGATTAAGGGATACGCAGTATTTT. Translating gives CASSEVGRLRDTQYF.

V usage is TRBV7-3 and J usage is TRBJ2-1, with 14 bases identical to TRBD2. In germline, CDR1 is SGHTA, CDR2 FQGTGA. CDR3 length: 15 amino acids. With 5 bases clipped from V and 10 bases from J, the junction kept 7 bases outside the gene matches. The CDR3 nucleotides read TGTGCCAGCAGCGACGGGACTAGCGGGGGATCGGAGCAGTTCTTC. Amino acid sequence: CASSDGTSGGSEQFF.

This clonotype was detected once. The chain has TRBV7-9 and TRBJ2-3, with D perhaps matching TRBD1 or TRBD2 (6 bases each). CDR3 size: 16 residues. V lost 4 bases and J lost 5, with 19 bases in between. In germline, CDR1 is SEHNR, CDR2 FQNEAQ (reference sequence). The CDR3 DNA reads TGTGCCAGCAGCTCGCTGCAGGGGCTGGAGGGAGATACGCAGTATTTT. As protein: CASSSLQGLEGDTQYF.

The rearrangement uses TRBV6-1 and TRBJ1-5, with D hard to call. Germline loops: CDR1 MNHNS, CDR2 SASEGT. V was shortened by 5 bases and J by 0 bases, with 11 bases between the two germline ends. This CDR3 comprises 15 residues. The CDR3 coding sequence is TGTGCCAGCAGTCCCTCCGGAGTTAGCAATCAGCCCCAGCATTTT. Residues: CASSPSGVSNQPQHF.

The chain couples TRBV7-6 to TRBJ2-7; maybe TRBD2 (5 bases). CDR3 size: 14 residues. The V end was cut by 5 bases, the J end by 1 base, with 12 bases between. The germline gives CDR1 SGHVS, CDR2 FNYEAQ. The chain's CDR3 is CASSGLAESYEQYF. Here the CDR3 DNA reads TGTGCCAGCAGCGGGCTAGCTGAATCCTACGAGCAGTACTTC.

This clonotype has more than one count but fewer than ten. The V gene is TRBV7-9, the J gene TRBJ2-5; the D is unclear. Per the germline V gene, CDR1 is SEHNR and CDR2 is FQNEAQ (reference sequence). This CDR3 region has 15 residues. The germline V and J ends were trimmed by 0 bases and 2 bases, with 10 bases remaining between them. The CDR3: CASSLALIGQETQYF. The CDR3 region has the DNA TGTGCCAGCAGCTTAGCCTTGATCGGGCAAGAGACCCAGTACTTC.

The chain joins TRBV7-3 to TRBJ2-3, with 7 bases matching TRBD2. Germline CDR1 SGHTA, CDR2 FQGTGA. V was clipped by 5 bases and J by 1 base; unmatched bases: 9. This CDR3 region has 16 residues. The CDR3 sequence: CASSPEGTIGTDTQYF. DNA of the CDR3: TGTGCCAGCAGCCCAGAGGGGACTATCGGCACAGATACGCAGTATTTT.

The rearrangement uses TRBV3-1 and TRBJ2-7, with 7 bases identical to TRBD1. Trimming took 4 bases from V and 2 from J; bases not matched to a gene: 11. The CDR3 runs to 16 residues. The germline gives CDR1 LGHDT, CDR2 YNNKEL (reference sequence). Written as DNA, the CDR3 is TGTGCCAGCAGCCCGGGGACAGTCGTGGACCCCTACGAGCAGTACTTC. It translates to CASSPGTVVDPYEQYF.

The chain recombines TRBV20-1 with TRBJ2-5; 9 bases line up with TRBD2. Trimming took 3 bases from V and 5 from J; bases not matched to a gene: 4. Germline loops: CDR1 DFQATT, CDR2 SNEGSKA (reference sequence). The CDR3 covers 13 residues. The CDR3 coding sequence is TGCAGTGCTAGTGGCGCGGGAGGGGAGACCCAGTACTTC. It specifies CSASGAGGETQYF.

The rearrangement links TRBV29-1 to TRBJ2-2; a possible D gene is TRBD1 (6 bases). V lost 7 bases to trimming and J lost 1 base, with 10 bases between them. The CDR3 sequence is 13 residues long. CDR1 is SQVTM, CDR2 ANQGSEA, per germline. CDR3 nucleotides: TGCAGCGCCGCGACAGGGAACACCGGGGAGCTGTTTTTT. Protein sequence: CSAATGNTGELFF.